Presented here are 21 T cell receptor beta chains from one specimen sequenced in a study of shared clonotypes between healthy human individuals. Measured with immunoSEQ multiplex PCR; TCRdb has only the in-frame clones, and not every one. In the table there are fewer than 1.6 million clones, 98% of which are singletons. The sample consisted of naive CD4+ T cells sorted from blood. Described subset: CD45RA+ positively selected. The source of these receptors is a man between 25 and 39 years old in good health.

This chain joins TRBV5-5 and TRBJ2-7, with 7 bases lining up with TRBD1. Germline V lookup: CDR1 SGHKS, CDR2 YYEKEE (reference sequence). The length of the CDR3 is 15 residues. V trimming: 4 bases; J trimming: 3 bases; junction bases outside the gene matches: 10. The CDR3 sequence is CASSMGQPPVYEQYF. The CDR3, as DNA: TGTGCCAGCAGCATGGGACAGCCACCTGTCTACGAGCAGTACTTC.

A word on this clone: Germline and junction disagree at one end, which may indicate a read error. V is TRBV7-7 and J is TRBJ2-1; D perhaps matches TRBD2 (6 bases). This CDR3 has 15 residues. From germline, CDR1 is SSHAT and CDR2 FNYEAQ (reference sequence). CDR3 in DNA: TGTGCTAGCAGCCCTAGCGTGACAGACCGCAATGAGCAGTTCTTC. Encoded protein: CASSPSVTDRNEQFF.

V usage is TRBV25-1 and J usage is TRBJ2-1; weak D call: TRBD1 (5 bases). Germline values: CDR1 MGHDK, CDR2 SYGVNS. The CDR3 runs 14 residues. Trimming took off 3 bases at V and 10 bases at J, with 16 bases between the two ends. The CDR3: CASSEWQGDFEQFF. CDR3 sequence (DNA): TGTGCCAGCAGTGAGTGGCAGGGCGATTTCGAGCAGTTCTTC.

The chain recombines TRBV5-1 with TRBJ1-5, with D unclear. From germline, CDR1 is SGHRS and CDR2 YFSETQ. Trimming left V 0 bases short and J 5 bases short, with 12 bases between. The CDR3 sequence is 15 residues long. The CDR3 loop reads CASSLEDSAYQPQHF. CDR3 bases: TGCGCCAGCAGCTTGGAGGATTCCGCTTATCAGCCCCAGCATTTT.

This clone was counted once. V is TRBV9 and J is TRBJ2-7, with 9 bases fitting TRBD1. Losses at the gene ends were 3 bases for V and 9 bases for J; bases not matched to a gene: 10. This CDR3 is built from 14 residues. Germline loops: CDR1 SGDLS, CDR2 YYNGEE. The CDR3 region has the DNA TGTGCCAGCAGCGGCCGGGACAGGGCAAAGGGGCAGTACTTC. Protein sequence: CASSGRDRAKGQYF.

The CDR3 DNA reads TGTGCCAGCAGATTAAACAGGGGCGCTGGCTACACCTTC. Protein product: CASRLNRGAGYTF. The chain couples TRBV27 to TRBJ1-2; TRBD1 agrees at 7 bases. Trimming at V came to 6 bases and at J to 7 bases, leaving 8 bases not matched to a gene. From germline, CDR1 is MNHEY and CDR2 SMNVEV (reference sequence). This CDR3 region has 13 residues.

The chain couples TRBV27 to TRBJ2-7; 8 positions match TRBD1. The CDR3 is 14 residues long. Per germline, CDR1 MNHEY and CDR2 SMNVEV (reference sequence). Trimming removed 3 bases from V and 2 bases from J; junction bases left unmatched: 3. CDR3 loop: CASSFTRGPYEQYF. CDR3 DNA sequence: TGTGCCAGCAGTTTTACCAGGGGGCCCTACGAGCAGTACTTC.

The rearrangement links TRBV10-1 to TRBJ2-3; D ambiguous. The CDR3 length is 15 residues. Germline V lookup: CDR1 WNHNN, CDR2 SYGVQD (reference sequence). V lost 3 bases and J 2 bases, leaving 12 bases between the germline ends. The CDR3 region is CASSDGSFFTDTQYF. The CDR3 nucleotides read TGCGCCAGCAGTGATGGAAGTTTTTTCACAGATACGCAGTATTTT.

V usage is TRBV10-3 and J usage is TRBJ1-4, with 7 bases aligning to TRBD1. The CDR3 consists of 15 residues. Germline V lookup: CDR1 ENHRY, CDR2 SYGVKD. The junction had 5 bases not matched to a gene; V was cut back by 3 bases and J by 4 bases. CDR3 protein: CAISDRRDSNEKLFF. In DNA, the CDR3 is TGTGCCATCAGTGATCGCCGGGACAGTAATGAAAAACTGTTTTTT.

The CDR3 reads CASSLQGMRYEQYF. Written as DNA, the CDR3 is TGTGCCAGCAGCTTACAGGGGATGAGGTACGAGCAGTACTTC. The V and J genes are TRBV28 and TRBJ2-7, with 7 bases fitting TRBD1. Germline V gives CDR1 MDHEN, CDR2 SYDVKM. With V trimmed by 6 bases and J by 4 bases, 9 bases remained unmatched. The CDR3 runs 14 residues.

CDR3 protein: CATTRDNSGNTIYF. The DNA for the CDR3 is TGTGCCACCACCCGGGACAACTCTGGAAACACCATATATTTT. This sequence joins TRBV19 and TRBJ1-3; a weak D match, TRBD1 (6 bases). The V gene lost 10 bases and the J gene lost 0 bases, with 13 bases spanning the gap. Germline CDR1 and CDR2: LNHDA and SQIVND (reference sequence). This CDR3 spans 14 amino acids.

The CDR3: CASSLPPEEQYF. CDR3 in DNA: TGTGCCAGCAGCTTACCCCCGGAGGAGCAGTACTTC. V and J are TRBV7-8 and TRBJ2-7; unclear D gene. The CDR3 spans 12 residues. Germline CDR1 is SGHVS and CDR2 is FQNEAQ. Trimming shortened V by 2 bases and J by 7 bases, and 9 bases separated the two germline ends. Variable domain in full (rest from reference TRBV7-8 and TRBJ2-7): GAGVSQSPRYKVAKRGQDVALRCDPISGHVSLFWYQQALGQGPEFLTYFQNEAQLDKSGLPSDRFFAERPEGSVSTLKIQRTQQEDSAVYLCASSLPPEEQYFGPGTRLTVT.

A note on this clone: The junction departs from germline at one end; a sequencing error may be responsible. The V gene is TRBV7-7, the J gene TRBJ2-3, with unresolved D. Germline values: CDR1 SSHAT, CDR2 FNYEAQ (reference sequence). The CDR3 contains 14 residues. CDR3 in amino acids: CASSLGGPADTQYF. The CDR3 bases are TGTGCTAGCAGCCTGGGCGGCCCTGCGGATACGCAGTATTTT.

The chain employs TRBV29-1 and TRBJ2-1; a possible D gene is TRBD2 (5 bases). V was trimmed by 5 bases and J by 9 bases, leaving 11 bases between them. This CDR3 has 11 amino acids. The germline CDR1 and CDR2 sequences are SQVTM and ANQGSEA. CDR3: CSVQLAPEQFF. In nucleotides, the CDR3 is TGCAGCGTTCAATTAGCGCCTGAGCAGTTCTTC.

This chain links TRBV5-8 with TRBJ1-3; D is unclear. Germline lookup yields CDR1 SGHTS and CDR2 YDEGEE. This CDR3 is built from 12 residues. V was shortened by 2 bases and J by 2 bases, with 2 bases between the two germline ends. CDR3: CASSFTGNTIYF. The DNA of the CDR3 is TGTGCCAGCAGCTTTACTGGAAACACCATATATTTT.

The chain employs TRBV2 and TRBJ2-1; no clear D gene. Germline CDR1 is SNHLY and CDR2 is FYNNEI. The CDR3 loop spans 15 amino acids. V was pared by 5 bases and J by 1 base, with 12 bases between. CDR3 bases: TGTGCCAGCAGTTCACAGCGCTTATCCTACAATGAGCAGTTCTTC. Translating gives CASSSQRLSYNEQFF.

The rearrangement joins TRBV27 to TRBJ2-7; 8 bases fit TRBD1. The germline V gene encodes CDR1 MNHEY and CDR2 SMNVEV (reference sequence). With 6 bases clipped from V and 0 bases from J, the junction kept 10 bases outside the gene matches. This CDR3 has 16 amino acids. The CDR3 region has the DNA TGTGCCAGCAGCCCGATCGGACAGGGCATCTCCTACGAGCAGTACTTC. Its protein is CASSPIGQGISYEQYF.

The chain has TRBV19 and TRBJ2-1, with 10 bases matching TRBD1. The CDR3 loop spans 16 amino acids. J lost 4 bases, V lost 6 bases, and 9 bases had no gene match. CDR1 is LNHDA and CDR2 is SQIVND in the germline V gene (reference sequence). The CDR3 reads CASSSSGTGAYNEQFF. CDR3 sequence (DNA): TGTGCCAGTAGCTCGTCAGGGACAGGGGCATACAATGAGCAGTTCTTC.

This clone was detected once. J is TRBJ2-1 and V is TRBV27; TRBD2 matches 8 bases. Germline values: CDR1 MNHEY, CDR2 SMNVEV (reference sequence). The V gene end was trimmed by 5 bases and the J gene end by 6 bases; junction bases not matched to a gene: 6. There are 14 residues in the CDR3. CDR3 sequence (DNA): TGTGCCAGCAGTAGCGGGGGTAGCGGCAATGAGCAGTTCTTC. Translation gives CASSSGGSGNEQFF.

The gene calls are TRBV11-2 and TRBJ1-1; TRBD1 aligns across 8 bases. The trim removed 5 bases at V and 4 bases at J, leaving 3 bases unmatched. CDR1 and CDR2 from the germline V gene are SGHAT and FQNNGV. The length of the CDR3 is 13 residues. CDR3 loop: CASSLQGATEAFF. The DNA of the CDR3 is TGTGCCAGCAGCCTCCAGGGGGCCACTGAAGCTTTCTTT. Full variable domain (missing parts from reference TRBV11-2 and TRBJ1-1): EAGVAQSPRYKIIEKRQSVAFWCNPISGHATLYWYQQILGQGPKLLIQFQNNGVVDDSQLPKDRFSAERLKGVDSTLKIQPAKLEDSAVYLCASSLQGATEAFFGQGTRLTVV.

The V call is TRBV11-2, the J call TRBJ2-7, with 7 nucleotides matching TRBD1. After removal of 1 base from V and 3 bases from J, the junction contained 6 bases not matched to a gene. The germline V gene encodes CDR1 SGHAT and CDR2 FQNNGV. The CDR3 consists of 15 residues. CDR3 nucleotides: TGTGCCAGCAGCTTAGCAGGACAGGTCCTCTACGAGCAGTACTTC. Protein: CASSLAGQVLYEQYF.